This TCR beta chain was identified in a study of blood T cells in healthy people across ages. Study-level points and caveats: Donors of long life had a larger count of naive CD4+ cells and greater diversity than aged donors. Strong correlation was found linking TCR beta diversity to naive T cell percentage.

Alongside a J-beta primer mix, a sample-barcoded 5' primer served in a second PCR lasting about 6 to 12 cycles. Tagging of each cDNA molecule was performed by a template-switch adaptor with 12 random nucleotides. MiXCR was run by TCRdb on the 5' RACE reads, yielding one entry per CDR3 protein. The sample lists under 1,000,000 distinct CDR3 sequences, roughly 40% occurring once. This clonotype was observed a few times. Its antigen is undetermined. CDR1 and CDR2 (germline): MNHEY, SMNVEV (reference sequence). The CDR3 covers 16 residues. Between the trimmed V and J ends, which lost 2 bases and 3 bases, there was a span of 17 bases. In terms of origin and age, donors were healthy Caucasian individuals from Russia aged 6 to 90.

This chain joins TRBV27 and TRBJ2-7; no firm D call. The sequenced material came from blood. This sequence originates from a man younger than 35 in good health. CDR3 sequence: CASSLVETALHYEQYF. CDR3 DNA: TGTGCCAGCAGTTTAGTGGAAACAGCACTGCACTACGAGCAGTACTTC.